Below, one T cell receptor (beta chain) is given with its context. This could be a read error, since a much larger clone is one nucleotide away. Germline V gives CDR1 MGHRA, CDR2 YSYEKL. The CDR3 loop spans 15 amino acids. As originally analysed: Amplification with reference gene primers provided the estimates of nucleated cell counts. Clones were read by immunoSEQ multiplex PCR, and TCRdb kept only the in-frame ones, dropping some. V and J calls and clone size follow that table, whereas D and trimming were derived from the DNA. The data hold about 200,000 clones, with around 81% observed a single time. These data come from a study of blood T cell repertoires in COVID-19.

Sequencing was done on a sample of PBMCs or T cells enriched from blood (not recorded which). The clonotype comes from a man aged 40-55 years who had recovered from COVID-19. The chain is built from TRBV4-1 and TRBJ2-7, with D uncertain. The CDR3 DNA follows: TGCGCCAGCAGCCAAGGGCAGGCGAGCTCCTACGGGCAGTACTTC. Its translation is CASSQGQASSYGQYF.